Following are 6 T cell receptor beta chains from one sample sequenced in a study of shared clonotypes between healthy human individuals. TCRdb's table, derived via immunoSEQ multiplex PCR, lists solely in-frame clones and lacks some. There are more than 2,000,000 clones in the sample; over 85% occur only once, and roughly 0.36% lies in the top ten. Material: naive CD4+ T cells from PBMCs. Sample subset: CD45RA+ positively selected. These receptors all stem from a young man in good health. Some clones in this sample may be carry-over from other donors' samples.

This clone was seen a single time. The rearrangement links TRBV5-6 to TRBJ1-1; D unresolved. V dropped 3 bases and J dropped 4 bases, with 13 bases sitting between them. The CDR3 loop spans 14 amino acids. In germline, CDR1 is SGHDT, CDR2 YYEEEE. Here the CDR3 DNA reads TGTGCCAGCAGCTCGGCCAGCATTTCCACTGAAGCTTTCTTT. Its translation is CASSSASISTEAFF.

This rearrangement joins TRBV19 to TRBJ2-3, with 8 bases fitting TRBD2. The CDR3 covers 16 residues. With V trimmed by 5 bases and J by 3 bases, 10 bases remained unmatched. CDR1 LNHDA and CDR2 SQIVND come from the germline V gene (reference sequence). CDR3 sequence (DNA): TGTGCCAGTAGTCTTCACACTAGCGGATTGACAGATACGCAGTATTTT. Amino acids: CASSLHTSGLTDTQYF. The whole variable domain, filled in from reference TRBV19 and TRBJ2-3, reads DGGITQSPKYLFRKEGQNVTLSCEQNLNHDAMYWYRQDPGQGLRLIYYSQIVNDFQKGDIAEGYSVSREKKESFPLTVTSAQKNPTAFYLCASSLHTSGLTDTQYFGPGTRLTVL.

In regard to this clone: Different DNA sequences within this sample yield the same CDR3. The chain employs TRBV28 and TRBJ1-2; D ambiguous. This CDR3 has 13 residues. The V end lost 1 base, the J end lost 2 bases, and 5 bases lay between the germline ends. Germline values: CDR1 MDHEN, CDR2 SYDVKM. As DNA, the CDR3 is TGTGCCAGCAGTTTATCTTCCAACTATGGCTACACCTTC. Translation gives CASSLSSNYGYTF.

The CDR3 DNA sequence: TGCGCCAGCAGCGCGGATACGGGAGGTACGCAGTATTTT. It is translated as CASSADTGGTQYF. The chain employs TRBV5-1 and TRBJ2-3, with 7 bases identical to TRBD2. Per germline, CDR1 SGHRS and CDR2 YFSETQ. The CDR3 runs to 13 residues. The V gene end was trimmed by 4 bases and the J gene end by 8 bases; junction bases not matched to a gene: 7.

The chain uses TRBV6-1 and TRBJ1-1, with D possibly TRBD1 on 5 matching bases. The CDR3 length is 13 residues. V was shortened by 8 bases and J by 7 bases, with 17 bases between the two germline ends. CDR1 is MNHNS and CDR2 is SASEGT in the germline V gene. CDR3 loop: CASPKGQTLEAFF. CDR3 nucleotide sequence: TGTGCCAGCCCCAAGGGGCAAACCCTTGAAGCTTTCTTT.

The rearrangement uses TRBV30 and TRBJ2-7, with TRBD2 matching over 10 bases. The CDR3 consists of 11 residues. The germline V gene encodes CDR1 GTSNPN and CDR2 SVGIG (reference sequence). CDR3 loop: CASGLANEQYF. CDR3 DNA sequence: TGTGCTTCGGGACTAGCGAACGAGCAGTACTTC.